These 12 T cell receptor beta chains were sequenced from one sample in a study of blood T cell repertoires in COVID-19. Produced via immunoSEQ multiplex PCR; TCRdb's table is partial and in-frame only. The repertoire holds around 150,000 clones, with 76% as singletons. The sample taken for sequencing was peripheral blood. Source of these receptors: a woman at least 80 years old with active or convalescent COVID-19.

The CDR3 loop is CASSADIYGYTF. The CDR3 nucleotides read TGTGCCAGTAGTGCGGACATCTATGGCTACACCTTC. The genes are TRBV19 and TRBJ1-2; the D gene is possibly TRBD1 (5 bases). Germline CDR1 LNHDA, CDR2 SQIVND (reference sequence). This CDR3 spans 12 amino acids. V lost 5 bases, J lost 4 bases, and 8 bases lay in between.

The chain uses TRBV2 and TRBJ2-3; D is uncertain. The CDR3 consists of 12 residues. Germline values: CDR1 SNHLY, CDR2 FYNNEI. V dropped 2 bases and J dropped 7 bases, with 7 bases sitting between them. CDR3 in DNA: TGTGCCAGCAGTGAACCCGTTAATACGCAGTATTTT. It codes for CASSEPVNTQYF.

The chain carries TRBV7-8 and TRBJ2-7; a possible D gene is TRBD1 (5 bases). Per germline, CDR1 SGHVS and CDR2 FQNEAQ. The CDR3 is made up of 13 amino acids. The V gene lost 1 base and the J gene lost 4 bases, with 8 bases spanning the gap. In DNA, the CDR3 is TGTGCCAGCAGCTTAGTAGGGGTATACGAGCAGTACTTC. Amino acid sequence: CASSLVGVYEQYF.

This clone was seen a single time. This chain links TRBV3-1 (or the pseudogene TRBV3-2) with TRBJ1-6; a possible D gene is TRBD1 (5 bases). The length of the CDR3 is 15 residues. Germline assignment: CDR1 LGHDT and CDR2 YNNKEL (reference sequence). V was pared by 2 bases and J by 7 bases, with 12 bases between. This chain's CDR3 is CASSQWGRRNSPLHF. In DNA form, the CDR3 reads TGTGCCAGCAGCCAATGGGGGAGGCGGAATTCACCCCTCCACTTT.

The chain uses TRBV30 and TRBJ1-1; 7 nucleotides agree with TRBD1. Germline V gene sequence: CDR1 GTSNPN, CDR2 SVGIG (reference sequence). The CDR3 consists of 14 residues. V was pared by 3 bases and J by 0 bases, with 4 bases of the junction left unmatched. In DNA, the CDR3 is TGTGCCTGGAGAACACAGGGGCTGAACACTGAAGCTTTCTTT. As protein: CAWRTQGLNTEAFF. Full variable domain (outside the CDR3, taken from reference TRBV30 and TRBJ1-1): SQTIHQWPATLVQPVGSPLSLECTVEGTSNPNLYWYRQAAGRGLQLLFYSVGIGQISSEVPQNLSASRPQDRQFILSSKKLLLSDSGFYLCAWRTQGLNTEAFFGQGTRLTVV.

V gene TRBV19 combines with J gene TRBJ2-2; D ambiguous. V dropped 10 bases and J dropped 5 bases, with 11 bases sitting between them. The CDR3 is made up of 12 amino acids. CDR1 is LNHDA and CDR2 is SQIVND in the germline V gene (reference sequence). The CDR3 coding sequence is TGTGCCACCGCAAAGAGTACCGGGGAGCTGTTTTTT. Its protein is CATAKSTGELFF.

The chain's CDR3 is CASSAPASSGGLWNEQFF. DNA for the CDR3: TGTGCCAGCAGCGCCCCGGCTTCTAGCGGGGGGCTTTGGAATGAGCAGTTCTTC. The rearrangement joins TRBV11-2 to TRBJ2-1, with TRBD2 matching over 11 bases. The CDR3 has 18 residues. The junction had 16 bases not matched to a gene; V was cut back by 5 bases and J by 7 bases. CDR1 SGHAT and CDR2 FQNNGV come from the germline V gene.

V and J are TRBV2 and TRBJ2-6; D remains unclear. This CDR3 contains 13 residues. The germline V gene encodes CDR1 SNHLY and CDR2 FYNNEI. V was trimmed by 8 bases and J by 0 bases, leaving 5 bases between them. This CDR3 reads CASLPSGANVLTF. For the CDR3, the DNA is TGTGCCAGCCTACCCTCTGGGGCCAACGTCCTGACTTTC. The full variable domain, completed using reference TRBV2 and TRBJ2-6, is EPEVTQTPSHQVTQMGQEVILRCVPISNHLYFYWYRQILGQKVEFLVSFYNNEISEKSEIFDDQFSVERPDGSNFTLKIRSTKLEDSAMYFCASLPSGANVLTFGAGSRLTVL.

The chain joins TRBV12-5 to TRBJ1-6, with TRBD1 matching 7 bases. With 5 bases clipped from V and 5 bases from J, the junction kept 3 bases outside the gene matches. CDR1 and CDR2 from the germline V gene are LGHNT and FRNRAP. This CDR3 is built from 14 residues. CDR3 sequence: CASGLGQNNSPLHF. Written as DNA, the CDR3 is TGTGCTAGTGGTCTGGGACAGAATAATTCACCCCTCCACTTT. Supplemented by reference TRBV12-5 and TRBJ1-6, the full variable domain reads DARVTQTPRHKVTEMGQEVTMRCQPILGHNTVFWYRQTMMQGLELLAYFRNRAPLDDSGMPKDRFSAEMPDATLATLKIQPSEPRDSAVYFCASGLGQNNSPLHFGNGTRLTVT.

The rearrangement uses TRBV30 and TRBJ1-5, with D possibly TRBD1 on 6 matching bases. V was clipped by 2 bases and J by 4 bases, with 9 bases between them. The CDR3 covers 13 residues. Germline CDR1 and CDR2: GTSNPN and SVGIG (reference sequence). Written as DNA, the CDR3 is TGTGCCTGGAGTACAGGGCTGAATCAGCCCCAGCATTTT. Its translation is CAWSTGLNQPQHF.

V gene TRBV5-1 combines with J gene TRBJ1-2; 8 nucleotides match TRBD1. The CDR3 spans 15 residues. CDR1 is SGHRS and CDR2 is YFSETQ in the germline V gene. V was clipped by 0 bases and J by 6 bases; unmatched bases: 7. The CDR3 DNA reads TGCGCCAGCAGCTTGGTCCCGGCACAGGGGGATGGCTACACCTTC. As protein: CASSLVPAQGDGYTF. The complete variable domain, with remaining parts taken from reference TRBV5-1 and TRBJ1-2, reads KAGVTQTPRYLIKTRGQQVTLSCSPISGHRSVSWYQQTPGQGLQFLFEYFSETQRNKGNFPGRFSGRQFSNSRSEMNVSTLELGDSALYLCASSLVPAQGDGYTFGSGTRLTVV.

The sample holds many counts of this clone. The chain carries TRBV2 and TRBJ2-2; 10 bases agree with TRBD1. Per the germline V gene, CDR1 is SNHLY and CDR2 is FYNNEI. CDR3 length: 19 amino acids. V trimming: 5 bases; J trimming: 4 bases; junction bases outside the gene matches: 16. CDR3 loop: CASSPGTGALGWVTGELFF. Written as DNA, the CDR3 is TGTGCCAGCAGTCCTGGGACAGGGGCTTTAGGATGGGTCACCGGGGAGCTGTTTTTT. Supplemented by reference TRBV2 and TRBJ2-2, the full variable domain reads EPEVTQTPSHQVTQMGQEVILRCVPISNHLYFYWYRQILGQKVEFLVSFYNNEISEKSEIFDDQFSVERPDGSNFTLKIRSTKLEDSAMYFCASSPGTGALGWVTGELFFGEGSRLTVL.